This TCR beta chain stems from a study of circulating and synovial CD4+ cells in juvenile arthritis. Findings and caveats of the study: Deeper sequencing increased measured overlap with synovial clonotypes. T cell genome counts differed by at least an order of magnitude between CPL and CD4 samples.

This clone was recorded once. Its antigen is unknown. Sequencing used immunoSEQ multiplex PCR; TCRdb keeps in-frame clones, though not all of them. This table holds fewer than 40,000 clones, about 95% found once. Germline CDR1 reads LNHDA; CDR2 reads SQIVND (reference sequence). V dropped 4 bases and J dropped 8; count of bases not matched to a gene: 8. The CDR3 contains 14 residues. Material for sequencing was CD4+ T cells from blood. The clonotype was recovered from a human donor with juvenile idiopathic arthritis. This chain joins TRBV19 and TRBJ2-1, with 7 positions matching TRBD2. The CDR3, as DNA: TGTGCCAGTAGTAGGCGGGCCCGGGGGGATGAGCAGTTCTTC. This sequence encodes CASSRRARGDEQFF.